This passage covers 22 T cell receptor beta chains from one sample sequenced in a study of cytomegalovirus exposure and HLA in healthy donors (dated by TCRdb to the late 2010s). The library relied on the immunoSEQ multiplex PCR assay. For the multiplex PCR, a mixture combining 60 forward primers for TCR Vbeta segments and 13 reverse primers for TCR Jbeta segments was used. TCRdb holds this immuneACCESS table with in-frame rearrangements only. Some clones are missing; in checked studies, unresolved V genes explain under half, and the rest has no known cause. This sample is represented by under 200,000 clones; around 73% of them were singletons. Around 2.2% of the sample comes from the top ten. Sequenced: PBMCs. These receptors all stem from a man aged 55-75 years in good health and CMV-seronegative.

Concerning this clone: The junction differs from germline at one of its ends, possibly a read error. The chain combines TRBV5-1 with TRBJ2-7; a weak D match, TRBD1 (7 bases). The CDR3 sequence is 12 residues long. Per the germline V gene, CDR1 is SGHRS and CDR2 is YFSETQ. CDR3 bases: TGCGCCAGCAGCTGGACAGGTGCCGAGCGGGACTTC. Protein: CASSWTGAERDF.

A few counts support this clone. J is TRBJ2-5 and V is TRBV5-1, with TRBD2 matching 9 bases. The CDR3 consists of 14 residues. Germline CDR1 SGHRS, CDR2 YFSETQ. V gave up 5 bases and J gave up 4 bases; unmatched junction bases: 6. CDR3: CASRGSGGSETQYF. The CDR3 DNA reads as TGCGCCAGCAGGGGTAGCGGGGGATCAGAGACCCAGTACTTC.

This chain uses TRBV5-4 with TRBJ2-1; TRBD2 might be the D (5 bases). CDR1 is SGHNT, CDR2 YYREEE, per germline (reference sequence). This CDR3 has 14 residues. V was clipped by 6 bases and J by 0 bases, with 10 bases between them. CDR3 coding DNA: TGTGCCAGCACTGAGGAGGCCTCCTACAATGAGCAGTTCTTC. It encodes CASTEEASYNEQFF.

The CDR3 bases are TGTGCCAGCAGTCCTACAGGGAGCAATCAGCCCCAGCATTTT. Translating it yields CASSPTGSNQPQHF. The rearrangement joins TRBV6-6 to TRBJ1-5, with D tentatively TRBD1 (6 bases). The CDR3 sequence is 14 residues long. V was cut by 5 bases and J by 1 base, with 9 bases left in between. In germline, CDR1 is MNHNY, CDR2 SVGAGI (reference sequence).

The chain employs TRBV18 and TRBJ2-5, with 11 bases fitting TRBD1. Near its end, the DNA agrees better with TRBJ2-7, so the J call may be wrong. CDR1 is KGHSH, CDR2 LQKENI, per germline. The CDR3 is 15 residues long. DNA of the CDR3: TGTGCCAGCTCGAGGGACAGGGGGGAACACTACGAGCAGTACTTC. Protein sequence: CASSRDRGEHYEQYF.

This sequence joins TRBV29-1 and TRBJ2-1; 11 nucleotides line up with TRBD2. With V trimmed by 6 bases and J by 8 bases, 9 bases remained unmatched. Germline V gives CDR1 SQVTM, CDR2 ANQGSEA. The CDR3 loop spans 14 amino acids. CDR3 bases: TGCAGCGTCGACGGGACTAGCGGCCGCGATGAGCAGTTCTTC. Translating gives CSVDGTSGRDEQFF.

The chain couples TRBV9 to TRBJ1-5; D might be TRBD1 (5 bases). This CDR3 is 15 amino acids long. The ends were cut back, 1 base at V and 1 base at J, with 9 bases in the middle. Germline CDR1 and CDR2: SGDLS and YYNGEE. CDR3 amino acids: CASSVSGGSNQPQHF. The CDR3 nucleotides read TGTGCCAGCAGCGTAAGTGGGGGGAGCAATCAGCCCCAGCATTTT.

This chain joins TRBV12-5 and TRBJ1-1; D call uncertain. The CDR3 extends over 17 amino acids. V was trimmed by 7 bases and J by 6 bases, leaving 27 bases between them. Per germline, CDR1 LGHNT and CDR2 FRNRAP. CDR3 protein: CASADWSGDYASAEAFF. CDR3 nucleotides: TGTGCTAGTGCCGACTGGTCCGGTGACTATGCTAGCGCTGAAGCTTTCTTT.

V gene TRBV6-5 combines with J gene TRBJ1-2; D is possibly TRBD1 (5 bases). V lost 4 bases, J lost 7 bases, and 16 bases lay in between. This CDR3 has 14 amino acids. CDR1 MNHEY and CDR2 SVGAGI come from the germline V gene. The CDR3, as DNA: TGTGCCAGCAGTTGGGGTTTCAGGGAGGGTGGCTACACCTTC. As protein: CASSWGFREGGYTF.

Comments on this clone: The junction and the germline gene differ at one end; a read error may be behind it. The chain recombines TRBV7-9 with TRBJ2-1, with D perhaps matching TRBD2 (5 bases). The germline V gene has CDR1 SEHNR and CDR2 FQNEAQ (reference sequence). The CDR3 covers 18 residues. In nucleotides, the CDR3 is TGTTCCAGCAGCTTAGGAGGAACTGGTACCAGCTCCTACAATGAGCAGTTCTTC. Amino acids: CSSSLGGTGTSSYNEQFF.

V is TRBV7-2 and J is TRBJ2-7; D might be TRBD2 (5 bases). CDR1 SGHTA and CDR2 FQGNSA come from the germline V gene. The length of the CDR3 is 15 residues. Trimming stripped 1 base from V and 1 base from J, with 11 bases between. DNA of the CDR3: TGTGCCAGCAGCTTAGAGGCTAGCCGATCCTACGAGCAGTACTTC. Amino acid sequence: CASSLEASRSYEQYF.

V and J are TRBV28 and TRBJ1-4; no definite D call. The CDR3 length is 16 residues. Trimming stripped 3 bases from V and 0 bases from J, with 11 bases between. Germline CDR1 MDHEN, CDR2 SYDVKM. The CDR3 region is CASSFRHVATNEKLFF. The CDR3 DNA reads TGTGCCAGCAGTTTCCGACACGTTGCAACTAATGAAAAACTGTTTTTT.

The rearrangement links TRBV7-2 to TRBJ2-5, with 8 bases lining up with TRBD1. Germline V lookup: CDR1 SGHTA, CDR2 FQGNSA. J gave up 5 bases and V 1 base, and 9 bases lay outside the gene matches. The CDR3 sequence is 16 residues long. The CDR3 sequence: CASSLGQGLRRETQYF. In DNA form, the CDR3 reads TGTGCCAGCAGCTTAGGACAGGGGCTCCGTCGGGAGACCCAGTACTTC.

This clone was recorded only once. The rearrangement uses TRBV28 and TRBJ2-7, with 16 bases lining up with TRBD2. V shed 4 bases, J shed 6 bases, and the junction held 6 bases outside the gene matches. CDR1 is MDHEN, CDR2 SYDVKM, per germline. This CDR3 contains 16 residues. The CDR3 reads CASSSPGLAGGVEQYF. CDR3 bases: TGTGCCAGCAGTTCCCCGGGACTAGCGGGAGGGGTCGAGCAGTACTTC.

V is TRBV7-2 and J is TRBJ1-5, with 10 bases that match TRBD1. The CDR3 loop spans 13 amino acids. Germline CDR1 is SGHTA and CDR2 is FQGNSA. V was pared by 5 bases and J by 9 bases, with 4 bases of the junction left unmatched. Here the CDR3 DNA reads TGTGCCAGCAGCCCGGGGACAGGGGCGCCCCAGCATTTT. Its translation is CASSPGTGAPQHF.

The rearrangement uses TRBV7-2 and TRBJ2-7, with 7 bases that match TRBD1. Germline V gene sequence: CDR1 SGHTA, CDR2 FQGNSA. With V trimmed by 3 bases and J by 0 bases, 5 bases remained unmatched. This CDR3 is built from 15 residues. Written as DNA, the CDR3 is TGTGCCAGCAGCTTTGGGGACAGAAGCTCCTACGAGCAGTACTTC. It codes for CASSFGDRSSYEQYF.

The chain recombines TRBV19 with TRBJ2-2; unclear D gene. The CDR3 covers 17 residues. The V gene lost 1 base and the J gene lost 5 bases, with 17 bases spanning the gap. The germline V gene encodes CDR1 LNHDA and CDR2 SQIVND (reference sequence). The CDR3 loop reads CASSIGRPGRSTGELFF. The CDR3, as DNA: TGTGCCAGTAGTATAGGAAGGCCGGGTAGGAGTACCGGGGAGCTGTTTTTT.

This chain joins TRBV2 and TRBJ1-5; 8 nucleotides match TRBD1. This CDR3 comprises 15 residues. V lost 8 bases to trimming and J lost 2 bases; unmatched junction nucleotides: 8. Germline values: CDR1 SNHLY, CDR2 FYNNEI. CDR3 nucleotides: TGTGCCAGCCAACTCGACAGGGGTGGCAATCAGCCCCAGCATTTT. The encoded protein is CASQLDRGGNQPQHF.

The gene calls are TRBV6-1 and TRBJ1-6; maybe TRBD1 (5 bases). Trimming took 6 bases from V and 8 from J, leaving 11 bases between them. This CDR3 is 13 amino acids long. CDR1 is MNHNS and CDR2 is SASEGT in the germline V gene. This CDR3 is CASRIREDSPLHF. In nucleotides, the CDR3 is TGTGCCAGCAGGATCAGGGAAGATTCACCCCTCCACTTT.

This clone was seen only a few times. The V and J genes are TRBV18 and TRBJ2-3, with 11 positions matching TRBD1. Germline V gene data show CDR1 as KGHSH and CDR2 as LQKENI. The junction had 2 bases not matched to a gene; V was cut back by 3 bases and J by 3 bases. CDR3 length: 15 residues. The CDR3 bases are TGTGCCAGCTCACCGCGGGACAGGGGGACAGATACGCAGTATTTT. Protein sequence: CASSPRDRGTDTQYF.

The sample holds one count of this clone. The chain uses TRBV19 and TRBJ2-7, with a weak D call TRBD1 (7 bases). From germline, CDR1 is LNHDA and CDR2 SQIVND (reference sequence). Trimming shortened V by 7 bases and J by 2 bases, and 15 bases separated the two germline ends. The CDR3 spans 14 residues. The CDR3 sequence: CASTERRGPYEQYF. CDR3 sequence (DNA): TGTGCCAGTACCGAACGGAGGGGGCCCTACGAGCAGTACTTC.

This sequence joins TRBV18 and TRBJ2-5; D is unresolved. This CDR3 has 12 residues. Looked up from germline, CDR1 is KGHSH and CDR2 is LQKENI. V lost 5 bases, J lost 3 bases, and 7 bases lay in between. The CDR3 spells CASSSMEETQYF. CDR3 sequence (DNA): TGTGCCAGCTCATCTATGGAAGAGACCCAGTACTTC.